These 29 T cell receptor beta chains came from one sample sequenced in a study of response to subunit inactivated influenza vaccine. TCRdb reprocessed the RT-PCR reads with MiXCR, giving one entry per CDR3 protein. The sample lists about 780,000 distinct CDR3 sequences, around 20% occurring once. The specimen was PBMCs from blood, collected about 5 days after vaccination. The receptor set was obtained from a man aged 50-59 years who received an inactivated influenza vaccine.

The genes are TRBV7-9 and TRBJ1-1; D possibly corresponds to TRBD1 (6 bases). CDR3 length: 17 amino acids. CDR1 SEHNR and CDR2 FQNEAQ come from the germline V gene (reference sequence). Deletions cut 5 bases from V and 5 bases from J, with 24 bases between. CDR3 in DNA: TGTGCCAGCAGCCGAACTCCGCGGACAGTAAGGAGGACTGAAGCTTTCTTT. This gives the protein CASSRTPRTVRRTEAFF.

This clonotype has more than one count but fewer than ten. This chain links TRBV12-3 or TRBV12-4 with TRBJ2-2; tentatively, D is TRBD2 (6 bases). There are 16 residues in the CDR3. The V gene lost 3 bases and the J gene lost 1 base, with 12 bases spanning the gap. The CDR3 loop reads CASSLGLLENTGELFF. The CDR3 region has the DNA TGTGCCAGCAGTTTGGGACTCTTAGAGAACACCGGGGAGCTGTTTTTT.

This clonotype was recorded a few times. The V call is TRBV7-2, the J call TRBJ2-5; 13 nucleotides match TRBD2. The CDR3 extends over 17 amino acids. J gave up 1 base and V 5 bases, and 7 bases lay outside the gene matches. The V gene's germline CDR1 is SGHTA and CDR2 FQGNSA. CDR3 nucleotides: TGTGCCAGCAGCCCCCAGGGACTAGCGGGGACCCAAGAGACCCAGTACTTC. It encodes CASSPQGLAGTQETQYF.

The chain joins TRBV6-2 or TRBV6-3 to TRBJ2-5; TRBD2 is a possible D gene (5 bases). The CDR3 totals 14 residues. Germline loops: CDR1 MNHEY, CDR2 SVGEGT. Trimming pared 2 bases from V and 10 bases from J, leaving 17 bases between. CDR3 in amino acids: CASSYQREGMDQYF. DNA for the CDR3: TGTGCCAGCAGTTACCAGCGTGAGGGAATGGACCAGTACTTC.

Ten or more counts support this clonotype. The chain recombines TRBV18 with TRBJ2-7; maybe TRBD1 (6 bases). V shed 0 bases and J shed 9 bases, with 15 bases lying between them. This CDR3 has 14 amino acids. In germline, CDR1 is KGHSH, CDR2 LQKENI. The CDR3 loop reads CASSPPGAAWTQYF. The CDR3 DNA is TGTGCCAGCTCACCACCGGGGGCGGCGTGGACGCAGTACTTC.

The chain joins TRBV27 to TRBJ1-3, with D perhaps TRBD1 (6 bases). The germline CDR1 and CDR2 sequences are MNHEY and SMNVEV (reference sequence). The germline V and J ends were trimmed by 2 bases and 2 bases, with 7 bases remaining between them. This CDR3 contains 14 residues. Here the CDR3 DNA reads TGTGCCAGCAGTTTAAGGGGGGCTGGAAACACCATATATTTT. Protein sequence: CASSLRGAGNTIYF.

The sample holds a few counts of this clonotype. The chain couples TRBV4-3 to TRBJ2-1, with D possibly matching TRBD2 (5 bases). Germline V gene sequence: CDR1 LGHNA, CDR2 YSLEER. The length of the CDR3 is 16 residues. V was clipped by 7 bases and J by 7 bases, with 23 bases between them. Here the CDR3 reads CASKSGYLDSGNEQFF. The CDR3 DNA reads as TGCGCCAGCAAGTCGGGGTACCTTGATTCGGGGAATGAGCAGTTCTTC.

The J gene is TRBJ1-2, the V gene TRBV12-3 or TRBV12-4; D may be TRBD1 (5 bases). Trimming shortened V by 3 bases and J by 6 bases, and 14 bases separated the two germline ends. The CDR3 totals 14 residues. The CDR3 sequence is CASSFRRGRDGYTF. The CDR3 DNA follows: TGTGCCAGCAGTTTTAGGAGGGGCAGGGATGGCTACACCTTC.

The V and J genes are TRBV21-1 and TRBJ2-3; the table's D call of TRBD1 was not tested on the DNA. TRBV21-1 is an annotated pseudogene. This CDR3 is 17 amino acids long. The CDR3 region is CASSRPGQFWGTDTQYF. DNA for the CDR3: TGTGCCAGCAGCAGGCCGGGACAGTTTTGGGGCACAGATACGCAGTATTTT.

The chain employs TRBV3-1 and TRBJ2-4, with D possibly matching TRBD2 (6 bases). The CDR3 contains 14 residues. The ends were cut back, 2 bases at V and 7 bases at J, with 12 bases in the middle. In germline, CDR1 is LGHDT, CDR2 YNNKEL (reference sequence). The CDR3 loop reads CASSQRRGRNIQYF. The CDR3 region has the DNA TGTGCCAGCAGCCAACGGAGGGGCCGGAACATTCAGTACTTC.

Remarks on this clonotype: Compared with germline, one end of the junction differs, possibly owing to a read error. CDR3 protein: CCASGLAGGHSTNEQFF. The CDR3 coding sequence is TGCTGTGCCTCCGGGCTAGCGGGAGGGCACTCAACTAATGAGCAGTTCTTC. The rearrangement links TRBV20-1 to TRBJ2-1; 12 bases align to TRBD2. This CDR3 has 17 amino acids. Germline V CDR1 and CDR2: DFQATT, SNEGSKA (reference sequence).

This clonotype was recorded a few times. The CDR3 nucleotides read TGTGCCAGCAGCTCCGGACTTCCTATCAGCGGGGAGCTGTTTTTT. Protein product: CASSSGLPISGELFF. This chain connects TRBV7-9 to TRBJ2-2; D perhaps matches TRBD2 (5 bases). Trimming pared 4 bases from V and 7 bases from J, leaving 16 bases between. The CDR3 has 15 amino acids. The V gene's germline CDR1 is SEHNR and CDR2 FQNEAQ (reference sequence).

This rearrangement joins TRBV12-3 or TRBV12-4 to TRBJ1-2; possibly TRBD1 for D (6 bases). This CDR3 is 12 amino acids long. The germline V and J ends were trimmed by 5 bases and 8 bases, with 12 bases remaining between them. CDR3 region: CASSPGHMGYTF. CDR3 bases: TGTGCCAGCAGTCCGGGACATATGGGCTACACCTTC.

This clonotype has ten or more counts. The chain links TRBV4-1 to TRBJ1-6; D uncertain. V was cut by 4 bases and J by 8 bases, with 12 bases left in between. Germline CDR1 is MGHRA and CDR2 is YSYEKL. CDR3 length: 14 amino acids. The CDR3 DNA follows: TGCGCCAGCAGCCGGAGGGAAGAGGATTCACCCCTCCACTTT. Amino acids: CASSRREEDSPLHF.

This clonotype was counted only a few times. The chain carries TRBV7-9 and TRBJ2-1, with D unclear. V was pared by 3 bases and J by 8 bases, with 8 bases between. Germline CDR1 is SEHNR and CDR2 is FQNEAQ (reference sequence). There are 12 residues in the CDR3. CDR3 coding DNA: TGTGCCAGCAGCTTCGATTCCGATGAGCAGTTCTTC. This encodes CASSFDSDEQFF.

This clonotype was detected a few times. The chain uses TRBV4-3 and TRBJ2-1; 8 nucleotides agree with TRBD2. V was clipped by 0 bases and J by 2 bases; unmatched bases: 3. CDR1 and CDR2 from the germline V gene are LGHNA and YSLEER. The CDR3 consists of 16 residues. In nucleotides, the CDR3 is TGCGCCAGCAGCCAAGACTCGCGGGGGGCCTACAATGAGCAGTTCTTC. Translating it yields CASSQDSRGAYNEQFF.

The gene calls are TRBV10-3 and TRBJ2-7; D may correspond to TRBD1 or TRBD2 (5 bases each). CDR1 and CDR2 from the germline V gene are ENHRY and SYGVKD. The germline V and J ends were trimmed by 3 bases and 3 bases, with 24 bases remaining between them. The CDR3 runs 18 residues. In DNA form, the CDR3 reads TGTGCCATCAGTGAAATGAACGGATGGTCGGGGCCCAGCTACGAGCAGTACTTC. It encodes CAISEMNGWSGPSYEQYF.

This clonotype was detected a few times. CDR3 nucleotides: TGTGCCAGCAGCCTGACTAGCGGCCACCAAGAGACCCAGTACTTC. Translated, it gives CASSLTSGHQETQYF. The rearrangement links TRBV6-1 to TRBJ2-5, with 9 bases aligning to TRBD2. Germline V gene lookup returns CDR1 MNHNS and CDR2 SASEGT. The CDR3 extends over 15 amino acids. Trimming cost V 6 bases and J 0 bases; bases outside gene matches: 5.

This clonotype has at least ten counts. V usage is TRBV7-9 and J usage is TRBJ2-7; D assignment may be TRBD1 or TRBD2 (5 bases each). CDR1 and CDR2 (germline): SEHNR, FQNEAQ (reference sequence). V lost 5 bases and J lost 4, with 15 bases in between. CDR3 length: 14 amino acids. The CDR3 nucleotides read TGTGCCAGCAGCCCCCGGGACCGCGGTTACGAGCAGTACTTC. Protein product: CASSPRDRGYEQYF.

This clonotype was counted between two and nine times. CDR3 bases: TGTGCCAGCAGTTTTATCGGCAGGGCATACAATGAGCAGTTCTTC. This encodes CASSFIGRAYNEQFF. The V gene is TRBV27, the J gene TRBJ2-1, with D perhaps matching TRBD1 (5 bases). V was clipped by 3 bases and J by 4 bases, with 13 bases between them. In germline, CDR1 is MNHEY, CDR2 SMNVEV (reference sequence). The CDR3 length is 15 residues.

This clonotype has only a few counts. This rearrangement joins TRBV10-3 to TRBJ2-7; D possibly corresponds to TRBD1 (5 bases). The CDR3 spans 12 residues. Germline CDR1 is ENHRY and CDR2 is SYGVKD. Trimming stripped 3 bases from V and 3 bases from J, with 6 bases between. Written as DNA, the CDR3 is TGTGCCATCAGTGATGACAGCTACGAGCAGTACTTC. This codes for CAISDDSYEQYF.

The sample holds many counts of this clonotype. The chain is built from TRBV12-3 or TRBV12-4 and TRBJ1-3; weak D call: TRBD1 (5 bases). V dropped 2 bases and J dropped 3 bases, with 14 bases sitting between them. The CDR3 runs 16 residues. In DNA form, the CDR3 reads TGTGCCAGCAGTTTATGGGCGGGGGTTAGTGGAAACACCATATATTTT. Protein: CASSLWAGVSGNTIYF.

V and J are TRBV20-1 and TRBJ1-6; 8 nucleotides line up with TRBD1. Germline values: CDR1 DFQATT, CDR2 SNEGSKA (reference sequence). The CDR3 has 15 amino acids. The V gene end was trimmed by 0 bases and the J gene end by 7 bases; junction bases not matched to a gene: 5. As DNA, the CDR3 is TGCAGTGCTAGAGAGACAGGGGCGGGCAATTCACCCCTCCACTTT. Amino acid sequence: CSARETGAGNSPLHF.

The rearrangement links TRBV6-4 to TRBJ2-1; no clear D. Trimming stripped 3 bases from V and 7 bases from J, with 10 bases between. This CDR3 contains 13 residues. Germline-derived CDR1 and CDR2 are MRHNA and SNTAGT. CDR3 region: CASSEIVGNEQFF. CDR3 coding DNA: TGTGCCAGCAGTGAAATAGTGGGGAATGAGCAGTTCTTC.

The chain employs TRBV6-1 and TRBJ1-1; no firm D call. V lost 7 bases, J lost 7 bases, and 22 bases lay in between. CDR3 length equals 15 residues. From germline, CDR1 is MNHNS and CDR2 SASEGT. CDR3 amino acids: CASKRSLRSGSEAFF. Written as DNA, the CDR3 is TGTGCCAGCAAGAGAAGTCTCAGGTCCGGCAGTGAAGCTTTCTTT.

CDR3 protein: CASSPDRVIPYEQYF. The DNA of the CDR3 is TGTGCCAGCAGTCCAGACAGGGTAATCCCCTACGAGCAGTACTTC. The chain recombines TRBV27 with TRBJ2-7; 7 positions match TRBD1. Trimming took 5 bases from V and 2 from J; bases not matched to a gene: 9. In germline, CDR1 is MNHEY, CDR2 SMNVEV (reference sequence). There are 15 residues in the CDR3.

The CDR3 nucleotides are TGCGCCAGCGGCCTCCCGGGGCAGTACTACGAGCAGTACTTC. This gives the protein CASGLPGQYYEQYF. V and J are TRBV5-1 and TRBJ2-7; D is tentatively TRBD1 or TRBD2 (5 bases each). V lost 7 bases to trimming and J lost 3 bases, with 17 bases between them. There are 14 residues in the CDR3. Germline V lookup: CDR1 SGHRS, CDR2 YFSETQ.

The sample holds a few counts of this clonotype. The chain links TRBV20-1 to TRBJ2-3, with 7 bases that match TRBD1. This CDR3 is 16 amino acids long. The V gene's germline CDR1 is DFQATT and CDR2 SNEGSKA (reference sequence). V shed 1 base and J 2 bases; nucleotides not matched to a gene: 9. This chain's CDR3 is CSARGTGQIFTDTQYF. The CDR3 DNA reads TGCAGTGCTAGAGGAACGGGACAGATATTCACAGATACGCAGTATTTT.

J is TRBJ2-7 and V is TRBV29-1; 8 positions match TRBD1. V trimming: 3 bases; J trimming: 6 bases; junction bases outside the gene matches: 7. Germline V gene lookup returns CDR1 SQVTM and CDR2 ANQGSEA. There are 13 residues in the CDR3. The CDR3 DNA sequence: TGCAGCGTTGATGGACAGGGCGGGCGCGAGCAGTACTTC. The encoded protein is CSVDGQGGREQYF.